This TCR beta chain emerged from a study of cytomegalovirus exposure and HLA in healthy donors. Findings and caveats of the study: TCR beta chains associated with HLA were, in a later analysis, more clonally expanded than equally common others.

Germline V CDR1 and CDR2: SGDLS, YYNGEE. Trimming cost V 0 bases and J 4 bases; bases outside gene matches: 8. This CDR3 is 17 amino acids long. Turning to this clone: Its antigen is not identified.

The study ran its PCR with 60 Vbeta and 13 Jbeta primers. Measured with immunoSEQ multiplex PCR; TCRdb has only the in-frame clones, and not every one. Here the sample spans tens of thousands of clones, approximately 71% being singletons. The sequence came from a man aged 35 to 55 in good health and CMV-seropositive. The chain is built from TRBV9 and TRBJ1-3, with 9 bases fitting TRBD1. Material: PBMCs. The CDR3 DNA reads TGTGCCAGCAGCGTAGACCCACAGGGGGCAGAAGGAAACACCATATATTTT. This translates into CASSVDPQGAEGNTIYF.